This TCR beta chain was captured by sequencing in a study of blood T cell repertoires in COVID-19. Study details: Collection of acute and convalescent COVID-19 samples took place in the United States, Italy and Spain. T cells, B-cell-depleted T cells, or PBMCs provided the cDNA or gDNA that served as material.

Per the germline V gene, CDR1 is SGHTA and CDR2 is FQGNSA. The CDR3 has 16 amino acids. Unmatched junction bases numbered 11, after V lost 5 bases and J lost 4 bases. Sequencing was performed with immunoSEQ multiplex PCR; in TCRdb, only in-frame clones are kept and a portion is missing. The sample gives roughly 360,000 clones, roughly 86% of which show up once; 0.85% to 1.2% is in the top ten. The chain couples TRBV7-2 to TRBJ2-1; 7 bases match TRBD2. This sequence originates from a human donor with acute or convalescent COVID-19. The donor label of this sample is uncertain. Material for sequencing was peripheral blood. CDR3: CASSRGAGRQYNEQFF. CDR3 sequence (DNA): TGTGCCAGCAGCCGGGGAGCGGGGAGGCAGTACAATGAGCAGTTCTTC.